This TCR beta chain was profiled in a study of blood T cell repertoires in COVID-19. How the authors handled the data: It was from reference gene primer amplification that nucleated cell counts were estimated. The protocol was immunoSEQ multiplex PCR, while the TCRdb copy is restricted to in-frame clones and leaves out a portion. V, J and clone size are taken as reported in that table, and D and trimming were inferred from the DNA itself. The data show roughly 250,000 clones, about four fifths seen once. Enrolled during active infection, Seattle patients were then followed longitudinally. CDR1 is SGHRS and CDR2 is YFSETQ in the germline V gene. The V end was cut by 2 bases, the J end by 3 bases, with 3 bases between. This CDR3 region has 12 residues. This clone came up once.

The sequenced sample consisted of peripheral blood. This clonotype was sampled from a person aged 70 to 80 with COVID-19, enrolled during active disease. The chain carries TRBV5-1 and TRBJ1-3; D is unclear. The CDR3 is CASSFNGNTIYF. The CDR3 nucleotides read TGCGCCAGCAGCTTTAATGGAAACACCATATATTTT. The full variable domain, with the rest looked up from reference TRBV5-1 and TRBJ1-3, is KAGVTQTPRYLIKTRGQQVTLSCSPISGHRSVSWYQQTPGQGLQFLFEYFSETQRNKGNFPGRFSGRQFSNSRSEMNVSTLELGDSALYLCASSFNGNTIYFGEGSWLTVV.